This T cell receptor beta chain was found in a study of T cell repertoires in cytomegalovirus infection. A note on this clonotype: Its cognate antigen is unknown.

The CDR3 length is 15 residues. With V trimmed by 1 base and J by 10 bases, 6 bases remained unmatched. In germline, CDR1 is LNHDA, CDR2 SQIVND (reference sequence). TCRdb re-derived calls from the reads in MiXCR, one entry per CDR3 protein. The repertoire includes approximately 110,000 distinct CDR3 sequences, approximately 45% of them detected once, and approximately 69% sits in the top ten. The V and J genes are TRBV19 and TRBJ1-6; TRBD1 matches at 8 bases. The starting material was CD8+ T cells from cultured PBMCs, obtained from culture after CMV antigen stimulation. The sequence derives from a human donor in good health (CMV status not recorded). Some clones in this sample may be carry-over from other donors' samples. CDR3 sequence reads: CASSIADRGGSPLHF. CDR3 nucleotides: TGTGCCAGTAGTATAGCCGACAGGGGAGGATCACCCCTCCACTTT. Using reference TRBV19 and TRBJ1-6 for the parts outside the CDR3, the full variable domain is DGGITQSPKYLFRKEGQNVTLSCEQNLNHDAMYWYRQDPGQGLRLIYYSQIVNDFQKGDIAEGYSVSREKKESFPLTVTSAQKNPTAFYLCASSIADRGGSPLHFGNGTRLTVT.